Described below is a single TCR beta chain sequence and its context. What it binds is unknown. The data were produced by immunoSEQ multiplex PCR, yet TCRdb's version contains in-frame clones alone and is incomplete. This table has 95,000 to 120,000 clones, 85% to 90% appearing once. The data originate from a study of Tregs in tolerant kidney transplant recipients. Overall study context: The nonmyeloablative bone marrow transplants came from related graft donors, with transient mixed chimerism.

Unstimulated regulatory T cells (CD4+CD25+CD127-), CD4+CD25- non-regulatory cells, CD4 and CD8 cells were FACS-sorted from thawed PBMCs. Findings and limits, study-wide: Antigen-driven expansion was suggested because donor-specific Tregs expanded more than all Tregs in tolerant patients.

The receptor's source is a human donor who received a combined kidney and bone marrow transplant. The sequencing used CD4+ T cells from blood, collected before the transplant.

CDR3 coding DNA: TGTGCCTGGAGCCCCGGGGCCAAAAACATTCAGTACTTC. Its protein is CAWSPGAKNIQYF. The rearrangement joins TRBV30 to TRBJ2-4, with D unresolved. The V end was cut by 3 bases, the J end by 1 base, with 7 bases between. Germline-derived CDR1 and CDR2 are GTSNPN and SVGIG (reference sequence). The CDR3 loop spans 13 amino acids. The full variable domain, completed using reference TRBV30 and TRBJ2-4, is SQTIHQWPATLVQPVGSPLSLECTVEGTSNPNLYWYRQAAGRGLQLLFYSVGIGQISSEVPQNLSASRPQDRQFILSSKKLLLSDSGFYLCAWSPGAKNIQYFGAGTRLSVL.